Given below is one T cell receptor (beta chain) in context. Its antigen is unidentified. The CDR3 runs 15 residues. V was clipped by 2 bases and J by 9 bases; unmatched bases: 4. Germline V gene lookup returns CDR1 SGHNT and CDR2 YYREEE (reference sequence). This sample is part of a study of Ad26.COV2.S vaccination and SARS-CoV-2 variants. Regarding treatment: roughly 19 received Ad26.COV2.S at low or high dose, single or two shots; roughly five received placebo; per-sample allocation not given. Sample collection was performed on day 63 after the first vaccine or placebo injection. Study observations and caveats: Among vaccine recipients, spike-specific TCR breadth exceeded that of placebo recipients. Researchers cautioned that TCR breadth and depth analyses may have underestimated total T cell responses. Vaccinees reportedly had broad spike-specific CD8+ and CD4+ T cell responses.

The protocol was immunoSEQ multiplex PCR, while the TCRdb copy is restricted to in-frame clones and leaves out a portion. This table holds 200,000 to 250,000 clones, over 75% found once. The receptor's source is a person aged 18-60 years who received the Ad26.COV2.S COVID-19 vaccine or a placebo. The chain employs TRBV5-4 and TRBJ1-6; 11 nucleotides line up with TRBD1. The sequenced sample was peripheral blood, obtained in a trial of Ad26.COV2.S vaccine versus placebo. The CDR3 loop is CASSLGTGGSSPLHF. As DNA, the CDR3 is TGTGCCAGCAGCTTAGGGACAGGGGGGTCTTCACCCCTCCACTTT.